This is a list of T cell receptor beta chains from one sample in a study of cytomegalovirus exposure and HLA in healthy donors. Assay used: immunoSEQ multiplex PCR; TCRdb lists only in-frame clones, some missing. The table includes about 150,000 clones, 89% detected once. Material: PBMCs. The receptors stem from a woman under 30 in good health and CMV-seropositive. The CDR3 runs from the conserved cysteine through the conserved F or W. A D gene is named only where the DNA matches it firmly. Clone size is shown for a subset of rows, as once, few, many or a class of expanded clone.

j_gene | d_gene | abundance | v_gene | CDR3nt | CDR3aa
TRBJ1-1 | TRBD1 | NA | TRBV9 | TGTGCCAGCAGCCTTAAACCAGGGGGCGCGTGGACTGAAGCTTTCTTT | CASSLKPGGAWTEAFF
TRBJ2-7 | TRBD1 | NA | TRBV28 | TGTGCCAGCAGTCTGCCCGGGACAGGGGTCTACGAGCAGTACTTC | CASSLPGTGVYEQYF
TRBJ1-1 | NA | NA | TRBV11-2 | TGTGCCAGCAGCTCGCGGACAGATTACACTGAAGCTTTCTTT | CASSSRTDYTEAFF
TRBJ1-2 | TRBD1 | NA | TRBV7-3 | TGTGCCAGCAGCCTAACATGGGACAGGGGGTTTAACTATGGCTACACCTTC | CASSLTWDRGFNYGYTF
TRBJ1-2 | NA | few | TRBV6-5 | TGTGCCAGCAGTCGGGCAGGGAACTATGGCTACACCTTC | CASSRAGNYGYTF
TRBJ1-5 | NA | NA | TRBV7-9 | TGTGCCAGCAGCCCCTCGGGTGATCAGCCCCAGCATTTT | CASSPSGDQPQHF
TRBJ1-1 | NA | once | TRBV10-1 | TGCGCCAGCAGGCCTCTCTCAAGGGGCTTTAACACTGAAGCTTTCTTT | CASRPLSRGFNTEAFF
TRBJ1-5 | TRBD1 | NA | TRBV5-1 | TGCGCCAGCAGCTTGGCTTCAGGGGGAGATCAGCCCCAGCATTTT | CASSLASGGDQPQHF
TRBJ2-3 | TRBD1 | NA | TRBV5-1 | TGCGCCAGCAGCTTGGGACAGGGGGCCGGCACAGATACGCAGTATTTT | CASSLGQGAGTDTQYF
TRBJ2-5 | TRBD1 | NA | TRBV10-3 | TGTGCCACGTCACCCGGACAGGGCCCTCAAGAGACCCAGTACTTC | CATSPGQGPQETQYF
TRBJ2-3 | NA | NA | TRBV29-1 | TGCAGCTTGAGCTCGGGAACAGATACGCAGTATTTT | CSLSSGTDTQYF
TRBJ2-1 | NA | NA | TRBV6-6 | TGTGCCAGCAGTCCCGGTCTGAGGGTAAACAATGAGCAGTTCTTC | CASSPGLRVNNEQFF
TRBJ1-2 | NA | NA | TRBV28 | TGTGCCAGCAGTCCCGCCGTTGAGGGTTCTAACTATGGCTACACCTTC | CASSPAVEGSNYGYTF
TRBJ1-1 | TRBD1 | NA | TRBV7-3 | TGTGCCAGCAGCTTATCCGACAGGGGGCAGAACACTGAAGCTTTCTTT | CASSLSDRGQNTEAFF
TRBJ1-2 | TRBD1 | NA | TRBV19 | TGTGCCAGTAGTAGACCGGGACAGGGGGTCCATGGCTACACCTTC | CASSRPGQGVHGYTF
TRBJ2-7 | NA | NA | TRBV5-4 | TGTGCCAGCAGCTCCCCCCCAACGCGGCAGTACTTC | CASSSPPTRQYF
TRBJ1-5 | NA | few | TRBV2 | TGTGCCAGCAGGCTGGAGGGTCAGCCCCAGCATTTT | CASRLEGQPQHF
TRBJ2-5 | NA | NA | TRBV4-1 | TGCGCCAGCAGCCAAGCGGACTCCCGGGAGACCCAGTACTTC | CASSQADSRETQYF
TRBJ1-2 | NA | NA | TRBV2 | TGTGCCAGCCCCTCCACCCCAGCGTTGGACTATGGCTACACCTTC | CASPSTPALDYGYTF
TRBJ1-2 | NA | NA | TRBV6-5 | TGTGCCAGCAGTTACTCACAGGGCTATGGCTACACCTTC | CASSYSQGYGYTF
TRBJ2-3 | TRBD2 | NA | TRBV7-2 | TGTGCCAGCAGCTCCAGACTAGCGGGGGGGGCAGATACGCAGTATTTT | CASSSRLAGGADTQYF
TRBJ1-2 | TRBD1 | NA | TRBV30 | TGTGCCTGGAGGACGAAACGGGACAGGGCGAACTATGGCTACACCTTC | CAWRTKRDRANYGYTF
TRBJ2-1 | NA | NA | TRBV6-4 | TGTGCCAGCAGTGACTCCTTTAACAATGAGCAGTTCTTC | CASSDSFNNEQFF
TRBJ1-2 | NA | once | TRBV4-3 | TGCGCCAGCAGCCAAAGTCGCCAGGGGTTTCCCTACTATGGCTACACCTTC | CASSQSRQGFPYYGYTF
TRBJ1-5 | TRBD1 | NA | TRBV15 | TGTGCCACCAGCAGCCAAGACAGGGGGCGACAGCCCCAGCATTTT | CATSSQDRGRQPQHF
TRBJ1-2 | TRBD1 | NA | TRBV6-5 | TGTGCCAGTTGTACGGACAGGGAGATTATTTATGGCTACACCTTC | CASCTDREIIYGYTF
TRBJ1-5 | NA | NA | TRBV6-1 | TGTGCCAGCAATGGGGCGGTGTGGGGTCAGCCCCAGCATTTT | CASNGAVWGQPQHF
TRBJ1-2 | NA | NA | TRBV7-9 | TGTGCCAGCAGCTCCCCGGGTCCTCCCACCGTGACTCACTATGGCTACACCTTC | CASSSPGPPTVTHYGYTF
TRBJ2-5 | NA | once | TRBV9 | TGTGCCAGCAGCGCCCGGGGAACACAAGAGACCCAGTACTTC | CASSARGTQETQYF
TRBJ2-1 | TRBD2 | NA | TRBV27 | TGTGCCAGCAGTTCGGGGGGGAACTACAATGAGCAGTTCTTC | CASSSGGNYNEQFF
TRBJ2-1 | TRBD1 | once | TRBV28 | TGTGCCAGCAGCCGGGACAGGGCCTACAATGAGCAGTTCTTC | CASSRDRAYNEQFF
TRBJ2-1 | TRBD1 | NA | TRBV11-3 | TGTGCCAGCAGCTTACGAGGGGGCGCCTACAATGAGCAGTTCTTC | CASSLRGGAYNEQFF
TRBJ2-7 | NA | NA | TRBV6-1 | TGTGCCAGCAGTGGGACAGAGTACGAGCAGTACTTC | CASSGTEYEQYF